Listed below are T cell receptor beta chains from one sample, sequenced in a study of early T cells in non-severe SARS-CoV-2 infection. TCRdb called the 5' RACE reads again in MiXCR, with one record for every CDR3 protein. The table has about 48,000 distinct CDR3 sequences, 13% seen once. The sample was whole blood. These receptors all stem from an adult who was a healthcare worker with PCR-confirmed SARS-CoV-2 infection or an uninfected control (not recorded which). Both conserved end residues are part of each CDR3. The D gene is left open where the match is weak. Size is omitted from some rows. Given values are once, few, many or a class for expanded clones.

>.|TRBV30|16|TRBJ1-3|TRBD1
CAWTRGVSGSGNTIYF
TGTGCCTGGACCAGGGGGGTGTCCGGCTCTGGAAACACCATATATTTT
>many|TRBV5-6|13|TRBJ1-1|.
CASSLAANTEAFF
TGTGCCAGCAGCTTGGCGGCGAACACTGAAGCTTTCTTT
>many|TRBV9|15|TRBJ2-6|.
CASSPRRAGANVLTF
TGTGCCAGCAGCCCCCGAAGGGCTGGGGCCAACGTCCTGACTTTC
>few|TRBV10-3|14|TRBJ2-5|.
CAISESRGRETQYF
TGTGCCATCAGTGAGTCAAGGGGCCGGGAGACCCAGTACTTC
>few|TRBV9|12|TRBJ2-3|.
CASSKIADTQYF
TGTGCCAGCAGCAAAATAGCAGATACGCAGTATTTT
>many|TRBV30|15|TRBJ2-2|TRBD2
CAWSVGTRSTGELFF
TGTGCCTGGAGTGTCGGGACTAGAAGCACCGGGGAGCTGTTTTTT
>many|TRBV29-1|13|TRBJ1-3|.
CSVEASPGNTIYF
TGCAGCGTTGAGGCTAGCCCGGGAAACACCATATATTTT
>many|TRBV30|14|TRBJ1-1|TRBD1
CAWSVRGQGSLAFF
TGTGCCTGGAGTGTACGGGGACAGGGGAGCTTAGCTTTCTTT
>few|TRBV5-1|15|TRBJ2-5|.
CASSSGGTNQETQYF
TGCGCCAGCAGCTCCGGGGGCACGAATCAAGAGACCCAGTACTTC
>few|TRBV27|14|TRBJ1-1|.
CASSPLGLETEAFF
TGTGCCAGCAGCCCCTTGGGACTCGAAACTGAAGCTTTCTTT
>.|TRBV11-2|14|TRBJ2-5|TRBD2
CASSLAGGPEAQYF
TGTGCCAGCAGCTTAGCGGGGGGGCCGGAGGCCCAGTACTTC
>many|TRBV12-3/TRBV12-4|14|TRBJ1-5|TRBD1
CASSVTGEAQPQHF
TGTGCCAGCAGCGTCACAGGGGAGGCTCAGCCCCAGCATTTT
>many|TRBV20-1|13|TRBJ2-2|TRBD2
CSAPRGDIGELFF
TGCAGTGCGCCGCGGGGGGATATCGGGGAGCTGTTTTTT
>few|TRBV6-6|24|TRBJ1-3|.
CASSFFRGKVITYPIASSGNTIYF
TGTGCCAGCAGTTTCTTCAGGGGTAAAGTTATCACCTATCCTATCGCGAGCTCTGGAAACACCATATATTTT
>.|TRBV6-2/TRBV6-3|16|TRBJ1-5|.
CASSYSMVKGNQPQHF
TGTGCCAGCAGTTACTCGATGGTGAAGGGCAATCAGCCCCAGCATTTT
>.|TRBV5-1|14|TRBJ1-4|TRBD1
CVSSFRDSNEKLFF
TGCGTCAGCAGCTTCCGGGACAGTAATGAAAAACTGTTTTTT
>many|TRBV30|11|TRBJ2-3|.
CAWTHSDTQYF
TGTGCCTGGACCCACTCAGATACGCAGTATTTT
>.|TRBV28|15|TRBJ2-3|TRBD1
CASSNPGTGTDTQYF
TGTGCCAGCAGTAATCCCGGGACAGGGACAGATACGCAGTATTTT
>.|TRBV6-5|14|TRBJ2-7|TRBD1
CASWKGQGIVKQYF
TGTGCCAGCTGGAAGGGACAGGGCATAGTCAAGCAGTACTTC
>.|TRBV7-8|15|TRBJ1-6|.
CASSIDLLLNSPLHF
TGTGCCAGCAGCATCGACCTCCTCCTTAATTCACCCCTCCACTTT
>.|TRBV9|14|TRBJ2-7|.
CASSVEKVTYEQYF
TGTGCCAGCAGCGTAGAGAAGGTTACCTACGAGCAGTACTTC
>many|TRBV30|20|TRBJ1-2|TRBD1
CAWRPLLGQGRPTANYGYTF
TGTGCCTGGAGGCCCTTATTAGGACAGGGAAGACCGACAGCTAACTATGGCTACACCTTC
>.|TRBV7-9|12|TRBJ2-1|.
CASSLGLLEQFF
TGTGCCAGCAGCTTAGGGTTATTGGAGCAGTTCTTC
>many|TRBV7-9|16|TRBJ1-1|TRBD1
CASSRVDRDRVTEAFF
TGTGCCAGCAGCCGAGTGGATCGGGACAGGGTCACTGAAGCTTTCTTT
>many|TRBV7-9|16|TRBJ2-1|TRBD2
CASSLKGTSVPLEQFF
TGTGCCAGCAGCTTAAAGGGGACTAGCGTTCCTCTTGAGCAGTTCTTC
>.|TRBV7-8|14|TRBJ1-6|.
CASSLLGDYSPLHF
TGTGCCAGCAGCTTACTGGGGGATTATTCACCCCTCCACTTT
>many|TRBV18|16|TRBJ2-1|.
CASSPPSQGPYNEQFF
TGTGCCAGCTCACCACCGTCCCAGGGCCCCTACAATGAGCAGTTCTTC
>few|TRBV20-1|17|TRBJ2-3|TRBD1
CSAPGTGGLWSTDTQYF
TGCAGTGCCCCCGGGACAGGGGGCTTATGGAGCACAGATACGCAGTATTTT
>many|TRBV20-1|15|TRBJ2-5|TRBD1
CSASRDSEFQETQYF
TGCAGTGCGAGCCGGGACAGTGAATTCCAAGAGACCCAGTACTTC
>many|TRBV7-6|15|TRBJ1-4|.
CASSSRGPKGEKLFF
TGTGCCAGCAGCTCCCGCGGCCCAAAGGGTGAAAAACTGTTTTTT
>many|TRBV29-1|13|TRBJ1-1|.
CSVGPSGNTEAFF
TGCAGCGTTGGTCCCTCGGGTAACACTGAAGCTTTCTTT
>many|TRBV5-6|16|TRBJ2-3|TRBD2
CASSTARGGVGDTQYF
TGTGCCAGCAGCACCGCCCGCGGGGGGGTAGGAGATACGCAGTATTTT
>many|TRBV7-9|15|TRBJ2-3|.
CASSLGGGGTDTQYF
TGTGCCAGCAGCTTAGGCGGTGGTGGCACAGATACGCAGTATTTT
>many|TRBV30|13|TRBJ1-3|.
CAWSNTGAYTIYF
TGTGCCTGGAGTAACACCGGTGCCTACACCATATATTTT
>.|TRBV28|13|TRBJ1-1|.
CASSLRPNTEAFF
TGTGCCAGCAGTTTACGACCGAACACTGAAGCTTTCTTT
>few|TRBV29-1|14|TRBJ2-5|TRBD1
CSVDPQGLQETQYF
TGCAGCGTTGACCCACAGGGGTTACAAGAGACCCAGTACTTC
>many|TRBV29-1|13|TRBJ2-5|.
CSVEIAAQETQYF
TGCAGCGTTGAGATCGCAGCCCAAGAGACCCAGTACTTC
>once|TRBV6-6|14|TRBJ1-1|TRBD1
CASRVGQKNTEAFF
TGTGCCAGCAGAGTGGGACAGAAGAACACTGAAGCTTTCTTT
>.|TRBV9|16|TRBJ2-1|.
CASSVLPTSSYNEQFF
TGTGCCAGCAGCGTGTTGCCTACTAGCTCCTACAATGAGCAGTTCTTC
>few|TRBV29-1|11|TRBJ1-2|.
CSVARGGGYTF
TGCAGCGTTGCCAGGGGCGGTGGCTACACCTTC
>.|TRBV25-1|15|TRBJ1-1|.
CASSEYGGANTEAFF
TGTGCCAGCAGTGAATATGGGGGGGCTAACACTGAAGCTTTCTTT
>many|TRBV19|13|TRBJ1-1|.
CASRPLGNPEAFF
TGTGCCAGTAGACCGTTAGGGAATCCTGAAGCTTTCTTT
>many|TRBV10-3|13|TRBJ2-1|TRBD1
CAIMGQGNNEQFF
TGTGCCATCATGGGACAGGGCAACAATGAGCAGTTCTTC
>.|TRBV5-1|16|TRBJ1-4|TRBD1
CASSKRQGASNEKLFF
TGCGCCAGCAGTAAGAGACAGGGGGCCTCTAATGAAAAACTGTTTTTT